These T cell receptor beta chains were read from a single sample in a study of T-cell reconstitution after alpha-beta-depleted transplantation in children. Each CDR3 protein gets one entry after TCRdb re-called the PCR reads with MiXCR. The sample consists of about 600,000 distinct CDR3 sequences, 20% to 25% of them appearing once. Source: PBMCs, mostly from graft donor cells, taken 360 days after TCRalphabeta/CD19-depleted stem cell transplant. The receptors were sampled from a boy under two years old who had a stem cell transplant for acute myeloid leukemia, so the T cells may come from the graft donor. The conserved cysteine and the conserved F or W are not part of the CDR3 here. Fields, in order: V gene, J gene, CDR3 protein.

V gene: TRBV20-1; J gene: TRBJ2-3; CDR3 protein: SAVPPSGGLRRPDTQY
V gene: TRBV6-4; J gene: TRBJ2-1; CDR3 protein: ARIAGQGSNEQF
V gene: TRBV6-5; J gene: TRBJ2-6; CDR3 protein: ASSYSKGYSGANVLT
V gene: TRBV29-1; J gene: TRBJ2-5; CDR3 protein: SVDQGARETQY
V gene: TRBV12-3/TRBV12-4; J gene: TRBJ2-5; CDR3 protein: ASREGTAKETQY
V gene: TRBV7-2; J gene: TRBJ2-2; CDR3 protein: ASSHRLTGELF
V gene: TRBV5-1; J gene: TRBJ2-5; CDR3 protein: ASSFLGQSQETQY
V gene: TRBV5-1; J gene: TRBJ2-3; CDR3 protein: ASSLAQGASTDTQY
V gene: TRBV18; J gene: TRBJ2-3; CDR3 protein: ASSRLGTDQDTQY
V gene: TRBV4-3; J gene: TRBJ2-1; CDR3 protein: ASSLKIGGGDNEQF
V gene: TRBV15; J gene: TRBJ2-4; CDR3 protein: ATSREKGRAKNIQY
V gene: TRBV20-1; J gene: TRBJ2-5; CDR3 protein: SASRRGGEETQY
V gene: TRBV12-3/TRBV12-4; J gene: TRBJ2-1; CDR3 protein: ASSLSRGAYNEQF
V gene: TRBV12-3/TRBV12-4; J gene: TRBJ2-7; CDR3 protein: ASSFATGEQY
V gene: TRBV2; J gene: TRBJ2-1; CDR3 protein: ASRGLIILVNEQF
V gene: TRBV6-5; J gene: TRBJ2-1; CDR3 protein: ASSYSTVLNEQF
V gene: TRBV30; J gene: TRBJ2-2; CDR3 protein: AWSLRGGPGELF
V gene: TRBV6-1; J gene: TRBJ2-7; CDR3 protein: ASSVPRVTSPNYEQY
V gene: TRBV6-2/TRBV6-3; J gene: TRBJ2-1; CDR3 protein: ASSYWTSSGYNEQF
V gene: TRBV20-1; J gene: TRBJ1-2; CDR3 protein: SARVRTGQNYGYT
V gene: TRBV5-1; J gene: TRBJ2-3; CDR3 protein: ASSLRGQASTDTQY
V gene: TRBV5-1; J gene: TRBJ2-1; CDR3 protein: ASSLEPTGVNEQF
V gene: TRBV7-9; J gene: TRBJ2-7; CDR3 protein: ASSFLQGAWNEQY
V gene: TRBV20-1; J gene: TRBJ2-5; CDR3 protein: SAFEGGKETQY
V gene: TRBV4-1; J gene: TRBJ1-1; CDR3 protein: ASSQLKGGDEAF
V gene: TRBV5-1; J gene: TRBJ1-2; CDR3 protein: ASSLGTGLANYGYT
V gene: TRBV20-1; J gene: TRBJ1-2; CDR3 protein: SAVVTGNYGYT
V gene: TRBV20-1; J gene: TRBJ1-4; CDR3 protein: SVWGVGKLF
V gene: TRBV20-1; J gene: TRBJ1-2; CDR3 protein: SARAGQPGDGYT
V gene: TRBV7-2; J gene: TRBJ2-7; CDR3 protein: ASSLVSSPSYEQY
V gene: TRBV12-3/TRBV12-4; J gene: TRBJ1-2; CDR3 protein: ATTYGHGYT
V gene: TRBV5-1; J gene: TRBJ2-7; CDR3 protein: ASSYRQGGKYEQY
V gene: TRBV7-2; J gene: TRBJ2-5; CDR3 protein: ASSLEGTRAETQY
V gene: TRBV12-3/TRBV12-4; J gene: TRBJ2-1; CDR3 protein: ASSFGDTGYNEQF
V gene: TRBV6-5; J gene: TRBJ1-1; CDR3 protein: ASSYSPTAEAF
V gene: TRBV20-1; J gene: TRBJ2-3; CDR3 protein: SARVALAGGQY
V gene: TRBV6-5; J gene: TRBJ2-5; CDR3 protein: ASSWTSVGETQY
V gene: TRBV7-2; J gene: TRBJ2-2; CDR3 protein: ASSLRDSMNTGELF
V gene: TRBV7-6; J gene: TRBJ2-5; CDR3 protein: ASSFQRETWETQY
V gene: TRBV20-1; J gene: TRBJ2-5; CDR3 protein: SAWEGLRETQY
V gene: TRBV19; J gene: TRBJ2-1; CDR3 protein: ASSRTPPTEQF
V gene: TRBV12-3/TRBV12-4; J gene: TRBJ2-1; CDR3 protein: ASRPGGPYNEQF
V gene: TRBV5-1; J gene: TRBJ2-1; CDR3 protein: ASSLADWYGNEQF